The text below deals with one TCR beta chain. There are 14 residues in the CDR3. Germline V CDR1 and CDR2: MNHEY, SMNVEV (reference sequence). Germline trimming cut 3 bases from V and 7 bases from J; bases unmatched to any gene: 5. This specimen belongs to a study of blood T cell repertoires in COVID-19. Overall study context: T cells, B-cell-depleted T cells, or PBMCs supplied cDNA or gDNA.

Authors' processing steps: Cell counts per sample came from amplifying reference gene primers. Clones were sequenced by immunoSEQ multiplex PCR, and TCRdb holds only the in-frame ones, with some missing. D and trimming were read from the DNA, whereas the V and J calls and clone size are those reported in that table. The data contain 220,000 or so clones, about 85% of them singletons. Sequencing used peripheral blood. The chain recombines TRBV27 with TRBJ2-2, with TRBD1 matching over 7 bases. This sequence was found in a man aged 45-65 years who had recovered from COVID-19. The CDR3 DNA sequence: TGTGCCAGCAGTTTTGGACAGGCAGGCGGGGAGCTGTTTTTT. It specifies CASSFGQAGGELFF.